The 28 T cell receptor beta chains reported below all come from one sample, sequenced in a study of control samples from healthy donors and cancer patients (TCRdb year 2020). Libraries came from the immunoSEQ multiplex PCR assay. TCRdb limited this immuneACCESS table to in-frame rearrangements with V and J called. A share of clones is missing; checked studies link under half to unresolved V genes, and the rest is unexplained. For this sample there are around 120,000 clones; around 87% appear just once. About 8.7% of the sample goes to the ten largest clones. The sequenced sample was blood. All receptors derive from a man in his forties in good health.

CDR3 protein: CASSYSGTGSPGYTF. CDR3 bases: TGTGCCAGCAGTTACTCCGGGACTGGGTCCCCGGGCTACACCTTC. The V gene is TRBV6-5, the J gene TRBJ1-2; tentatively, D is TRBD1 (5 bases). V was shortened by 0 bases and J by 8 bases, with 16 bases between the two germline ends. Germline loops: CDR1 MNHEY, CDR2 SVGAGI. This CDR3 has 15 residues.

In this sample, this clone turned up once. The CDR3 sequence is CASSQTETVGELFF. CDR3 DNA sequence: TGTGCCAGCAGCCAGACAGAGACAGTCGGGGAGCTGTTTTTT. This rearrangement joins TRBV5-6 to TRBJ2-2; the D gene is possibly TRBD1 (5 bases). Germline V gene data show CDR1 as SGHDT and CDR2 as YYEEEE. The CDR3 length is 14 residues. V lost 4 bases to trimming and J lost 7 bases, with 14 bases between them.

The chain has TRBV27 and TRBJ2-7; 7 bases align to TRBD1. Looked up from germline, CDR1 is MNHEY and CDR2 is SMNVEV (reference sequence). The CDR3 is 15 amino acids. Trimming removed 1 base from V and 1 base from J; junction bases left unmatched: 4. CDR3 DNA sequence: TGTGCCAGCAGTTTATTTGGGACAGCTTCCTACGAGCAGTACTTC. It yields the protein CASSLFGTASYEQYF.

The chain links TRBV7-2 to TRBJ2-3, with D perhaps matching TRBD1 (6 bases). The ends were cut back, 5 bases at V and 2 bases at J, with 14 bases in the middle. The CDR3 extends over 15 amino acids. Germline V gene lookup returns CDR1 SGHTA and CDR2 FQGNSA. The CDR3 reads CASSLPGTITDTQYF. As DNA, the CDR3 is TGTGCCAGCAGCCTGCCCGGGACAATCACAGATACGCAGTATTTT.

The V and J genes are TRBV4-2 and TRBJ2-2, with 10 positions matching TRBD2. Germline V gene lookup returns CDR1 LGHNA and CDR2 YNFKEQ. This CDR3 has 16 residues. Trimming removed 1 base from V and 7 bases from J; junction bases left unmatched: 6. CDR3 nucleotides: TGTGCCAGCAGCCAAGGTGTAAGCGGGGGGGACGGGGAGCTGTTTTTT. Translated, it gives CASSQGVSGGDGELFF.

The gene calls are TRBV19 and TRBJ1-2; D unresolved. Germline V gene sequence: CDR1 LNHDA, CDR2 SQIVND (reference sequence). This CDR3 contains 15 residues. V was trimmed by 7 bases and J by 4 bases, leaving 19 bases between them. In DNA, the CDR3 is TGTGCCAGTAAGTTACTTCCCGACGGAGTCTATGGCTACACCTTC. Protein: CASKLLPDGVYGYTF.

This sequence joins TRBV10-3 and TRBJ1-1; the D is unclear. The CDR3 extends over 9 amino acids. The V gene's germline CDR1 is ENHRY and CDR2 SYGVKD. Trimming removed 11 bases at V and 0 bases at J, with 1 base between. CDR3 sequence: CAVNTEAFF. In DNA form, the CDR3 reads TGTGCCGTGAACACTGAAGCTTTCTTT.

The gene calls are TRBV6-2 or TRBV6-3 and TRBJ2-7; D may be TRBD1 (7 bases). The germline V and J ends were trimmed by 3 bases and 6 bases, with 12 bases remaining between them. This CDR3 is built from 13 residues. CDR1 MNHEY and CDR2 SVGEGT come from the germline V gene. CDR3 sequence reads: CASSYIQGGEQYF. The CDR3, as DNA: TGTGCCAGCAGTTATATCCAGGGGGGCGAGCAGTACTTC.

This chain joins TRBV5-6 and TRBJ2-1; D is undetermined. There are 13 residues in the CDR3. Trimming took off 0 bases at V and 6 bases at J, with 7 bases between the two ends. The V gene's germline CDR1 is SGHDT and CDR2 YYEEEE. CDR3: CASSLGPINEQFF. In DNA form, the CDR3 reads TGTGCCAGCAGCTTGGGACCGATCAATGAGCAGTTCTTC.

V gene TRBV18 combines with J gene TRBJ2-5, with D possibly matching TRBD2 (6 bases). Trimming took off 6 bases at V and 4 bases at J, with 12 bases between the two ends. Germline CDR1 and CDR2: KGHSH and LQKENI. The CDR3 loop spans 13 amino acids. As DNA, the CDR3 is TGTGCCAGCTCCGCCGGGACTCTAGAGACCCAGTACTTC. It yields the protein CASSAGTLETQYF.

The genes are TRBV4-1 and TRBJ1-6, with D possibly matching TRBD1 (5 bases). The CDR3 has 14 amino acids. Germline CDR1 reads MGHRA; CDR2 reads YSYEKL. The V and J ends lost 2 bases and 7 bases respectively, with 9 bases between them. The CDR3 reads CASSQWTRNSPLHF. The CDR3 nucleotides are TGCGCCAGCAGCCAATGGACAAGAAATTCACCCCTCCACTTT.

V gene TRBV7-2 combines with J gene TRBJ1-1; D is uncertain. Germline lookup yields CDR1 SGHTA and CDR2 FQGNSA. This CDR3 comprises 14 residues. V was trimmed by 2 bases and J by 4 bases, leaving 11 bases between them. Here the CDR3 DNA reads TGTGCCAGCAGCTTATTTGAGGGCGGCACTGAAGCTTTCTTT. Protein sequence: CASSLFEGGTEAFF.

The chain has TRBV20-1 and TRBJ1-4; a weak D match, TRBD1 (5 bases). This CDR3 region has 11 residues. V lost 5 bases and J lost 8, with 9 bases in between. Germline V gene lookup returns CDR1 DFQATT and CDR2 SNEGSKA (reference sequence). The CDR3 bases are TGCAGTGCTGACAGTGGAGAAAAACTGTTTTTT. As protein: CSADSGEKLFF.

This sequence joins TRBV3-1 (or the pseudogene TRBV3-2) and TRBJ2-3, with 9 bases aligning to TRBD2. The CDR3 has 18 residues. The V gene end was trimmed by 0 bases and the J gene end by 1 base; junction bases not matched to a gene: 8. Looked up from germline, CDR1 is LGHDT and CDR2 is YNNKEL (reference sequence). The chain's CDR3 is CASSQDLPGGGGTDTQYF. CDR3 nucleotide sequence: TGTGCCAGCAGCCAAGACCTTCCGGGCGGGGGGGGCACAGATACGCAGTATTTT.

The rearrangement links TRBV7-9 to TRBJ2-1, with D unresolved. Germline CDR1 is SEHNR and CDR2 is FQNEAQ (reference sequence). The CDR3 consists of 12 residues. The germline V and J ends were trimmed by 6 bases and 6 bases, with 9 bases remaining between them. CDR3 nucleotides: TGTGCCAGCAGGTCTTCCAGCAATGAGCAGTTCTTC. Translation: CASRSSSNEQFF.

This clone was detected only once. The V call is TRBV6-5, the J call TRBJ2-3; D may be TRBD2 (5 bases). The CDR3 is made up of 13 amino acids. Germline V gene data show CDR1 as MNHEY and CDR2 as SVGAGI. V was trimmed by 0 bases and J by 10 bases, leaving 11 bases between them. CDR3 DNA sequence: TGTGCCAGCAGTTACTCCGTAGGGAGTGCGCAGTATTTT. The encoded protein is CASSYSVGSAQYF.

The chain links TRBV4-3 to TRBJ2-1, with 13 bases aligning to TRBD2. Germline assignment: CDR1 LGHNA and CDR2 YSLEER. The CDR3 has 17 amino acids. V gave up 3 bases and J gave up 4 bases; unmatched junction bases: 6. CDR3 sequence: CASSHGLAGAVYNEQFF. The CDR3 DNA is TGCGCCAGCAGCCACGGACTAGCGGGGGCCGTTTACAATGAGCAGTTCTTC.

Details on this clone: Other DNA sequences in this specimen translate into the identical CDR3. V is TRBV18 and J is TRBJ1-6, with 7 bases aligning to TRBD1. CDR1 and CDR2 (germline): KGHSH, LQKENI. V shed 0 bases and J 7 bases; nucleotides not matched to a gene: 3. The CDR3 sequence is 15 residues long. CDR3 DNA sequence: TGTGCCAGCTCACCACCGGCAGGGGGAAATTCACCCCTCCACTTT. Its translation is CASSPPAGGNSPLHF.

This clone has just a few counts. The rearrangement joins TRBV7-2 to TRBJ2-7; D is perhaps TRBD1 or TRBD2 (6 bases each). V dropped 5 bases and J dropped 6 bases, with 17 bases sitting between them. Germline values: CDR1 SGHTA, CDR2 FQGNSA. The CDR3 is 14 residues long. Written as DNA, the CDR3 is TGTGCCAGCAGCCAGGGGCCCGGGAGTCTCGAGCAGTACTTC. Translation: CASSQGPGSLEQYF. The full variable domain, in which reference TRBV7-2 and TRBJ2-7 provide the parts outside the CDR3, is GAGVSQSPSNKVTEKGKDVELRCDPISGHTALYWYRQSLGQGLEFLIYFQGNSAPDKSGLPSDRFSAERTGGSVSTLTIQRTQQEDSAVYLCASSQGPGSLEQYFGPGTRLTVT.

As for this clone: Other nucleotide sequences from this sample produce the same CDR3. This chain joins TRBV7-2 and TRBJ1-2; D not certain. Germline CDR1 is SGHTA and CDR2 is FQGNSA. The CDR3 sequence is 13 residues long. The V and J ends lost 1 base and 4 bases respectively, with 7 bases between them. The DNA for the CDR3 is TGTGCCAGCAGCTTAGGGCAAAGCTATGGCTACACCTTC. This encodes CASSLGQSYGYTF.

The gene calls are TRBV5-6 and TRBJ1-3, with 10 bases that match TRBD1. Germline CDR1 is SGHDT and CDR2 is YYEEEE. The junction had 4 bases not matched to a gene; V was cut back by 4 bases and J by 0 bases. The CDR3 is made up of 16 amino acids. CDR3 in DNA: TGTGCCAGCAGCCCCGGGACAGGGGCCTCTGGAAACACCATATATTTT. It encodes CASSPGTGASGNTIYF.

This rearrangement joins TRBV4-3 to TRBJ2-3; 9 bases align to TRBD2. V was clipped by 1 base and J by 1 base; unmatched bases: 6. The CDR3 has 17 amino acids. Germline-derived CDR1 and CDR2 are LGHNA and YSLEER. CDR3 nucleotide sequence: TGCGCCAGCAGCCAAGCCGGGCTAGCGGGGCGCACAGATACGCAGTATTTT. It yields the protein CASSQAGLAGRTDTQYF.

In DNA form, the CDR3 reads TGTGCCTGGAGTGTAAAGGTCACAGGGGTAGGGAAACTGTTTTTT. Translating it yields CAWSVKVTGVGKLFF. This sequence joins TRBV30 and TRBJ1-4, with TRBD1 matching 7 bases. Germline assignment: CDR1 GTSNPN and CDR2 SVGIG (reference sequence). The ends lost 0 bases at V and 11 bases at J; junction bases unmatched: 12. The CDR3 consists of 15 residues.

The table lists this clone with a count of one. The J gene is TRBJ1-1, the V gene TRBV12-3 or TRBV12-4, with D perhaps matching TRBD1 (5 bases). The V end was cut by 6 bases, the J end by 8 bases, with 10 bases between. The CDR3 is 11 amino acids. The CDR3 loop is CASSQRGEAFF. CDR3 bases: TGTGCCAGCAGCCAACGGGGGGAAGCTTTCTTT.

The chain joins TRBV7-9 to TRBJ1-1; unclear D gene. V shed 3 bases and J shed 7 bases, with 9 bases lying between them. This CDR3 is built from 12 residues. Germline CDR1 reads SEHNR; CDR2 reads FQNEAQ (reference sequence). CDR3 nucleotides: TGTGCCAGCAGCTTGGGAGGGCTTGAAGCTTTCTTT. This sequence encodes CASSLGGLEAFF. Full variable domain (remainder filled in from reference TRBV7-9 and TRBJ1-1): DTGVSQNPRHKITKRGQNVTFRCDPISEHNRLYWYRQTLGQGPEFLTYFQNEAQLEKSRLLSDRFSAERPKGSFSTLEIQRTEQGDSAMYLCASSLGGLEAFFGQGTRLTVV.

On this clone: At one boundary the junction diverges from the germline segment, which might be a read error. The gene calls are TRBV12-3 or TRBV12-4 and TRBJ1-1; tentatively, D is TRBD1 (5 bases). This CDR3 is 13 amino acids long. The CDR3 DNA reads TGTGCCAGCAGTTTGTACGGGGCGCCTGAGGCTTTCTTT. It is translated as CASSLYGAPEAFF.

V gene TRBV4-2 combines with J gene TRBJ1-2, with D tentatively TRBD1 (5 bases). Germline CDR1 reads LGHNA; CDR2 reads YNFKEQ. CDR3 length: 13 amino acids. The V and J ends lost 1 base and 6 bases respectively, with 9 bases between them. In nucleotides, the CDR3 is TGTGCCAGCAGCCAAGGACAGATGGATGGCTACACCTTC. It specifies CASSQGQMDGYTF.

V usage is TRBV18 and J usage is TRBJ1-3; D is ambiguous. Germline CDR1 reads KGHSH; CDR2 reads LQKENI. Trimming left V 2 bases short and J 1 base short, with 6 bases between. The CDR3 has 14 residues. CDR3 DNA sequence: TGTGCCAGCTCACCAGGCCGATCTGGAAACACCATATATTTT. Translating it yields CASSPGRSGNTIYF.